What follows are 13 T cell receptor beta chains derived from one specimen sequenced in a study of monozygotic twins with inflammatory bowel disease. TCRdb reanalyzed the 5' RACE reads and collapses them to one entry per CDR3 protein, without DNA. The table lists roughly 140,000 distinct CDR3 sequences, with 2% to 3% in the top ten. Sequences were obtained from blood. These receptors came from a human donor with ulcerative colitis or Crohn's disease, or a healthy co-twin of an affected twin (not recorded which).

The V call is TRBV5-1, the J call TRBJ2-3; TCRdb calls TRBD2, which cannot be checked without DNA. The CDR3 length is 13 residues. Germline CDR1 SGHRS, CDR2 YFSETQ. CDR3 loop: CASRGDDGWVQYF.

The rearrangement uses TRBV7-2 and TRBJ1-2. The CDR3 contains 11 residues. Germline V gene data show CDR1 as SGHTA and CDR2 as FQGNSA. This CDR3 reads CASSLVYGYTF.

This chain uses TRBV7-2 with TRBJ1-1. The CDR3 has 14 residues. Germline loops: CDR1 SGHTA, CDR2 FQGNSA. CDR3 region: CASSFGGFNTEAFF.

This CDR3 is CASINGISNQPQHF. This sequence joins TRBV6-2 or TRBV6-3 and TRBJ1-5. This CDR3 is 14 amino acids long. Germline CDR1 reads MNHEY; CDR2 reads SVGEGT.

This chain links TRBV6-4 with TRBJ2-1; TCRdb's D gene call, TRBD1, goes unchecked for lack of DNA. In germline, CDR1 is MRHNA, CDR2 SNTAGT. The CDR3 length is 16 residues. The CDR3 sequence is CASSETGPSSYNEQFF.

The chain uses TRBV24-1 and TRBJ2-5; the D gene TCRdb calls, TRBD1, cannot be checked with no DNA. Germline loops: CDR1 KGHDR, CDR2 SFDVKD. The CDR3 covers 14 residues. CDR3 amino acids: CATSAPGTQKTQYF.

The V call is TRBV20-1, the J call TRBJ2-7. In germline, CDR1 is DFQATT, CDR2 SNEGSKA (reference sequence). The CDR3 runs 13 residues. CDR3 amino acids: CSAKSTTSYEQYF.

The genes are TRBV5-1 and TRBJ1-2; the D gene TCRdb calls, TRBD1, cannot be checked with no DNA. The CDR3 extends over 13 amino acids. Germline lookup yields CDR1 SGHRS and CDR2 YFSETQ. CDR3 loop: CASSSDRGGGYTF.

The gene calls are TRBV12-3 or TRBV12-4 and TRBJ1-5. The CDR3 length is 13 residues. The CDR3 spells CASHGSGNQPQHF.

This chain connects TRBV30 to TRBJ2-3; as DNA is missing, the TRBD1 call by TCRdb cannot be tested. CDR3 length: 12 amino acids. CDR1 GTSNPN and CDR2 SVGIG come from the germline V gene (reference sequence). The CDR3 here is CAWSYLSDTQYF.

The rearrangement uses TRBV12-3 or TRBV12-4 and TRBJ2-7; TCRdb outputs TRBD1, but without DNA this stays unchecked. The CDR3 covers 11 residues. This chain's CDR3 is CASGTYYEQYF.

This chain connects TRBV5-1 to TRBJ2-3; the D gene TCRdb calls, TRBD1, cannot be checked with no DNA. The CDR3 has 15 residues. From germline, CDR1 is SGHRS and CDR2 YFSETQ. CDR3 in amino acids: CASSPGRTSTDTQYF.

The chain links TRBV27 to TRBJ2-3; TCRdb returns TRBD1, unconfirmable since there is no DNA. Germline V lookup: CDR1 MNHEY, CDR2 SMNVEV (reference sequence). The CDR3 covers 15 residues. The CDR3 reads CASSIRGQYTDTQYF.